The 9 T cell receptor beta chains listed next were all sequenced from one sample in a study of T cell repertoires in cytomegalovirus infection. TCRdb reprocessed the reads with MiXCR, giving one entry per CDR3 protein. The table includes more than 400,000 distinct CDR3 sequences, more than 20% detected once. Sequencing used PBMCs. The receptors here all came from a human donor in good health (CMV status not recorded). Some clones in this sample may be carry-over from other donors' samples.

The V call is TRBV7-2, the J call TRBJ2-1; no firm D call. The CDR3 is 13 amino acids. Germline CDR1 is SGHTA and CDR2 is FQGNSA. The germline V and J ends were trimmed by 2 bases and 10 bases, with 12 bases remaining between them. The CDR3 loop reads CASSLRLPGEQFF. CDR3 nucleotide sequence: TGTGCCAGCAGCTTACGACTGCCTGGGGAGCAGTTCTTC.

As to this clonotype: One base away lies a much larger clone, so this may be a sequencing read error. The chain's CDR3 is CASSLVTGISCEQYF. DNA for the CDR3: TGTGCCAGCAGCTTAGTTACAGGTATCTCCTGCGAGCAGTACTTC. The J gene is TRBJ2-7, the V gene TRBV7-2, with a weak D call TRBD1 (5 bases). The CDR3 covers 15 residues. The germline V gene has CDR1 SGHTA and CDR2 FQGNSA.

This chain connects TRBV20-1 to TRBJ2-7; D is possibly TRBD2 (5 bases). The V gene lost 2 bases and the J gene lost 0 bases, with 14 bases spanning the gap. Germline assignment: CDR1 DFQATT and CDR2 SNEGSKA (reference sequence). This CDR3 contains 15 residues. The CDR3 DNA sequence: TGCAGTGCTAGATCTAGGACTGCAATCTCCTACGAGCAGTACTTC. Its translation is CSARSRTAISYEQYF.

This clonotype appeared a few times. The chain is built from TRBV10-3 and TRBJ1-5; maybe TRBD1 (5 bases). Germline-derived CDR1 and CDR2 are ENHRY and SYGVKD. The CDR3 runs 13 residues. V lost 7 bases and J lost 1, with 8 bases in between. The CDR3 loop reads CAINRDSNQPQHF. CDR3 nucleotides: TGTGCCATCAATCGGGACAGCAATCAGCCCCAGCATTTT.

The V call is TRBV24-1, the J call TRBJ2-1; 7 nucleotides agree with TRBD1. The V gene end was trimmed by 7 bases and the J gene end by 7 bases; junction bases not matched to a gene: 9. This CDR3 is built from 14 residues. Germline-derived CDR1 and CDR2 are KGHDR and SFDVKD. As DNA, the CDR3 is TGTGCCACCAGCGATCCGGGACAGCAAAATGAGCAGTTCTTC. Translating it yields CATSDPGQQNEQFF.

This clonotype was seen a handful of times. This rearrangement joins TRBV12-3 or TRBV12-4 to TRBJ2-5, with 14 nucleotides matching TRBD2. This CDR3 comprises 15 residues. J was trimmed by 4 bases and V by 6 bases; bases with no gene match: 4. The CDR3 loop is CASRPTSGRGETQYF. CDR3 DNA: TGTGCCAGCAGACCGACTAGCGGGAGGGGAGAGACCCAGTACTTC.

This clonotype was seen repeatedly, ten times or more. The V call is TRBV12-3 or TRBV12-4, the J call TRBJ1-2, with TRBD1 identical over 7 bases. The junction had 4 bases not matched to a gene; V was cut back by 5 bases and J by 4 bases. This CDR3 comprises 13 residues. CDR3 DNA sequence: TGTGCCAGCAGTACCGGACAGGTCTATGGCTACACCTTC. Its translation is CASSTGQVYGYTF.

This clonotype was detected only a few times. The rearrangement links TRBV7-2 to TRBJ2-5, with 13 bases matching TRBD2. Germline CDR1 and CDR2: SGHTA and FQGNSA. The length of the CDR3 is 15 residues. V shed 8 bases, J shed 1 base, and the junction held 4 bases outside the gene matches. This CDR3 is CASGTSGRAQETQYF. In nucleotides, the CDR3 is TGTGCCAGCGGTACTAGCGGGAGGGCCCAAGAGACCCAGTACTTC. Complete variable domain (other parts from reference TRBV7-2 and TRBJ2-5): GAGVSQSPSNKVTEKGKDVELRCDPISGHTALYWYRQSLGQGLEFLIYFQGNSAPDKSGLPSDRFSAERTGGSVSTLTIQRTQQEDSAVYLCASGTSGRAQETQYFGPGTRLLVL.

The CDR3 bases are TGTGCCAGCAGCCCGGACTACCGCTCCTACAATGAGCAGTTCTTC. Residues: CASSPDYRSYNEQFF. This chain uses TRBV3-1 with TRBJ2-1; weak D call: TRBD2 (6 bases). Between the trimmed V and J ends, which lost 4 bases and 0 bases, there was a span of 10 bases. The CDR3 is 15 residues long. The germline V gene has CDR1 LGHDT and CDR2 YNNKEL (reference sequence).